Listed below are T cell receptor beta chains from one sample, sequenced in a study of blood T cell repertoires in COVID-19. TCRdb keeps only in-frame clones here, not all; method: immunoSEQ multiplex PCR. This table holds some 70,000 clones, around 90% found once. The sample was peripheral blood. The receptor set was obtained from a man aged 50-60 years with active COVID-19. The CDR3 runs from the conserved cysteine through the conserved F or W. A D gene is named only where the DNA matches it firmly. Some rows have no size entry. The others give once, few or many, or a class for an expanded clone.

cdr3_nt: TGTGCCAGCAGCCCCGACAGGGGGCCCACAGATACGCAGTATTTT
cdr3_aa: CASSPDRGPTDTQYF
j_call: TRBJ2-3
d_call: TRBD1
clone_size: few
v_call: TRBV6-5

cdr3_nt: TGTGCCAGCAGTTTAGCCCCTGCGCCCCAGTACTTC
cdr3_aa: CASSLAPAPQYF
j_call: TRBJ2-5
d_call: -
clone_size: -
v_call: TRBV12-3/TRBV12-4

cdr3_nt: TGTGCCAGCAGCTCTGGGACATTCACCGGGGAGCTGTTTTTT
cdr3_aa: CASSSGTFTGELFF
j_call: TRBJ2-2
d_call: -
clone_size: -
v_call: TRBV7-3

cdr3_nt: TGTGCCAGCAGCTTAGCGCGAGAGACCCAGTACTTC
cdr3_aa: CASSLARETQYF
j_call: TRBJ2-5
d_call: -
clone_size: -
v_call: TRBV7-2

cdr3_nt: TGTGCCAGCAGCTTCGCAACCCCCCCGAGCCACGAGCAGTACTTC
cdr3_aa: CASSFATPPSHEQYF
j_call: TRBJ2-7
d_call: -
clone_size: -
v_call: TRBV7-2

cdr3_nt: TGTGCCAGCAGTTCCCGGACTAGCGGCGCCGGGACCCAGTACTTC
cdr3_aa: CASSSRTSGAGTQYF
j_call: TRBJ2-5
d_call: TRBD2
clone_size: -
v_call: TRBV28

cdr3_nt: TGTGCCAGTAGTAGACTAGCGGGGGGGCCGGGCACCGGGGAGCTGTTTTTT
cdr3_aa: CASSRLAGGPGTGELFF
j_call: TRBJ2-2
d_call: TRBD2
clone_size: -
v_call: TRBV19

cdr3_nt: TGTGCCAGCAGCTGGGGACTTCCCTACGAGCAGTACTTC
cdr3_aa: CASSWGLPYEQYF
j_call: TRBJ2-7
d_call: -
clone_size: -
v_call: TRBV7-2

cdr3_nt: TGTGCCAGCAGTTACGGACTTGGGACAGTTAATGAGCAGTTCTTC
cdr3_aa: CASSYGLGTVNEQFF
j_call: TRBJ2-1
d_call: TRBD1
clone_size: few
v_call: TRBV6-2/TRBV6-3

cdr3_nt: TGTGCCAGCAGCTTAGGGACTAGCGGGCCCTCCTACAATGAGCAGTTCTTC
cdr3_aa: CASSLGTSGPSYNEQFF
j_call: TRBJ2-1
d_call: TRBD2
clone_size: -
v_call: TRBV11-3

cdr3_nt: TGTGCCAGCAGCTTAGCGGGGGCGACCTCCGCGAACACCGGGGAGCTGTTTTTT
cdr3_aa: CASSLAGATSANTGELFF
j_call: TRBJ2-2
d_call: TRBD2
clone_size: -
v_call: TRBV5-5

cdr3_nt: TGTGCCAGCAGCTTGGTTATCGGGGGAGGTGGAGAGACCCAGTACTTC
cdr3_aa: CASSLVIGGGGETQYF
j_call: TRBJ2-5
d_call: -
clone_size: -
v_call: TRBV11-1

cdr3_nt: TGCGCCAGCAGCTTGGAACTAGCGGGAGCAGATACGCAGTATTTT
cdr3_aa: CASSLELAGADTQYF
j_call: TRBJ2-3
d_call: TRBD2
clone_size: -
v_call: TRBV5-1

cdr3_nt: TGTGCCAGTAGTGGTATCCGAGGCAATGAGCAGTTCTTC
cdr3_aa: CASSGIRGNEQFF
j_call: TRBJ2-1
d_call: -
clone_size: -
v_call: TRBV19

cdr3_nt: TGTGCCAGCAGTGAAGGGCAGGGTGGGAACACCATATATTTT
cdr3_aa: CASSEGQGGNTIYF
j_call: TRBJ1-3
d_call: -
clone_size: -
v_call: TRBV6-1

cdr3_nt: TGTGCCAGCAGCCCCTATACTAGCGGGAGGGGAGATGAGCAGTTCTTC
cdr3_aa: CASSPYTSGRGDEQFF
j_call: TRBJ2-1
d_call: TRBD2
clone_size: -
v_call: TRBV4-2

cdr3_nt: TGTGCCAGCAGTTTAGTGGACAGGGTAAATGAAAAACTGTTTTTT
cdr3_aa: CASSLVDRVNEKLFF
j_call: TRBJ1-4
d_call: TRBD1
clone_size: -
v_call: TRBV28

cdr3_nt: TGTGCCAGCCAGTTAGGGGGAATGAACACTGAAGCTTTCTTT
cdr3_aa: CASQLGGMNTEAFF
j_call: TRBJ1-1
d_call: -
clone_size: -
v_call: TRBV6-5

cdr3_nt: TGTGCCAGCAGTTCCGGACTAGCGGGGGCCTTGGGCGCAGATACGCAGTATTTT
cdr3_aa: CASSSGLAGALGADTQYF
j_call: TRBJ2-3
d_call: TRBD2
clone_size: once
v_call: TRBV27